This T cell receptor (beta chain) was profiled in a study of T cell responses to AZD1222 COVID-19 vaccine. Only in-frame clones appear in the TCRdb table, and some are missing; sequencing was by immunoSEQ multiplex PCR. Altogether 100,000 to 150,000 clones are present, roughly 86% being singletons, with the ten largest covering about 10%. This sequence originates from an adult in good health. This specimen was peripheral blood, taken on day 0 of AZD1222 vaccination.

CDR3 protein: CASGLPLTEAFF. The DNA for the CDR3 is TGTGCTAGTGGTTTGCCCCTAACAGAAGCTTTCTTT. This chain joins TRBV12-5 and TRBJ1-1, with D unresolved. The CDR3 is 12 residues long. Germline CDR1 is LGHNT and CDR2 is FRNRAP. Trimming pared 2 bases from V and 8 bases from J, leaving 9 bases between. Using reference TRBV12-5 and TRBJ1-1 for the parts outside the CDR3, the full variable domain is DARVTQTPRHKVTEMGQEVTMRCQPILGHNTVFWYRQTMMQGLELLAYFRNRAPLDDSGMPKDRFSAEMPDATLATLKIQPSEPRDSAVYFCASGLPLTEAFFGQGTRLTVV.